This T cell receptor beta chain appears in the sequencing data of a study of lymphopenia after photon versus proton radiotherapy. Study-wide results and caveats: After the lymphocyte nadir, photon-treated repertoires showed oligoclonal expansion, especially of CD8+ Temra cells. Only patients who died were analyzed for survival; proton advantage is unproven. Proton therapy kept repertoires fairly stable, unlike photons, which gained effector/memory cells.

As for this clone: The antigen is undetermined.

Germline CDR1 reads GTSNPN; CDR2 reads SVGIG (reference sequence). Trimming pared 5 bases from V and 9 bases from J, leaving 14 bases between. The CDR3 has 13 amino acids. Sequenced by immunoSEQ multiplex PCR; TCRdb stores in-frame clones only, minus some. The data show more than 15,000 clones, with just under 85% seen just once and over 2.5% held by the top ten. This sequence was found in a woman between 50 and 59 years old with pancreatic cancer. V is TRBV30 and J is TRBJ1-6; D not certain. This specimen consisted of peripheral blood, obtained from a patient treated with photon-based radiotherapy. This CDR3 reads CAWEVKGRSPLHF. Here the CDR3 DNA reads TGTGCCTGGGAAGTCAAGGGTCGTTCACCCCTCCACTTT.